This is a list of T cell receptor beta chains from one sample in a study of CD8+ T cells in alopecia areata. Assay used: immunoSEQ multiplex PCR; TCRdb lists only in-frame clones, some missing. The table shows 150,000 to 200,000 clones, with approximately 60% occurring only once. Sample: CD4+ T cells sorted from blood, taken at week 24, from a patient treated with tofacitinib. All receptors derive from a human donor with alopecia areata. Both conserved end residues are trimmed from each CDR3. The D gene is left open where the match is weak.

cdr3_aa: ASDRDTRNPGGYT; v_call: TRBV2; d_call: NA; j_call: TRBJ1-2
cdr3_aa: ASSLTAETQY; v_call: TRBV5-1; d_call: NA; j_call: TRBJ2-5
cdr3_aa: ASTGRWESGTDTQY; v_call: TRBV18; d_call: NA; j_call: TRBJ2-3
cdr3_aa: ASSLEAARQETQY; v_call: TRBV5-8; d_call: NA; j_call: TRBJ2-5
cdr3_aa: ASRFSNTEAF; v_call: TRBV19; d_call: NA; j_call: TRBJ1-1
cdr3_aa: ASSDWISQETQY; v_call: TRBV2; d_call: NA; j_call: TRBJ2-5
cdr3_aa: ASSYSPAGGRDTQY; v_call: TRBV6-5; d_call: TRBD2; j_call: TRBJ2-3
cdr3_aa: ASSLDGQSYEQY; v_call: TRBV5-1; d_call: NA; j_call: TRBJ2-7
cdr3_aa: ASSDSAKNIQY; v_call: TRBV25-1; d_call: NA; j_call: TRBJ2-4
cdr3_aa: AWRGRPGGYT; v_call: TRBV30; d_call: NA; j_call: TRBJ1-2
cdr3_aa: ASSTRRTTNYGYT; v_call: TRBV6-5; d_call: NA; j_call: TRBJ1-2
cdr3_aa: ASSIGVNTEAF; v_call: TRBV19; d_call: NA; j_call: TRBJ1-1
cdr3_aa: AWGPEGRGYGYT; v_call: TRBV30; d_call: NA; j_call: TRBJ1-2
cdr3_aa: ASSLSPSYEQY; v_call: TRBV27; d_call: NA; j_call: TRBJ2-7
cdr3_aa: ASSLVGTSGADTQY; v_call: TRBV7-8; d_call: TRBD2; j_call: TRBJ2-3
cdr3_aa: ASSLQGGGQPQH; v_call: TRBV18; d_call: TRBD1; j_call: TRBJ1-5
cdr3_aa: ASSPGQTMNTEAF; v_call: TRBV7-9; d_call: NA; j_call: TRBJ1-1
cdr3_aa: ASSRTSGNQPQH; v_call: TRBV2; d_call: NA; j_call: TRBJ1-5
cdr3_aa: ASSQDGTTKETQY; v_call: TRBV4-2; d_call: TRBD2; j_call: TRBJ2-5
cdr3_aa: ASGLAETQY; v_call: TRBV12-5; d_call: NA; j_call: TRBJ2-5
cdr3_aa: ASSHCVFRNQPQH; v_call: TRBV14; d_call: NA; j_call: TRBJ1-5
cdr3_aa: ASSFLAGGHYEQY; v_call: TRBV5-6; d_call: TRBD2; j_call: TRBJ2-7
cdr3_aa: SVDRGQETQY; v_call: TRBV29-1; d_call: TRBD1; j_call: TRBJ2-5
cdr3_aa: SVGTGSGGYT; v_call: TRBV29-1; d_call: TRBD1; j_call: TRBJ1-2
cdr3_aa: ASNPTGQNTEAF; v_call: TRBV5-1; d_call: NA; j_call: TRBJ1-1
cdr3_aa: ASRTTSRLTDTQY; v_call: TRBV6-5; d_call: NA; j_call: TRBJ2-3
cdr3_aa: ASSPAEWGYEQY; v_call: TRBV5-1; d_call: NA; j_call: TRBJ2-7
cdr3_aa: ASSPSQADYGYT; v_call: TRBV9; d_call: NA; j_call: TRBJ1-2
cdr3_aa: ASSLKLPNSPLH; v_call: TRBV5-6; d_call: NA; j_call: TRBJ1-6
cdr3_aa: SVGGSGELF; v_call: TRBV29-1; d_call: NA; j_call: TRBJ2-2
cdr3_aa: ASSSPYRADEAF; v_call: TRBV27; d_call: NA; j_call: TRBJ1-1
cdr3_aa: ASSRGTGNEQF; v_call: TRBV11-2; d_call: NA; j_call: TRBJ2-1
cdr3_aa: ASSQQVTGELF; v_call: TRBV7-3; d_call: NA; j_call: TRBJ2-2
cdr3_aa: ASSRTNGNTEAF; v_call: TRBV18; d_call: NA; j_call: TRBJ1-1
cdr3_aa: ATSRAPGQGLDEQF; v_call: TRBV15; d_call: TRBD1; j_call: TRBJ2-1
cdr3_aa: ASRVTTGLDVNEQF; v_call: TRBV7-8; d_call: TRBD2; j_call: TRBJ2-1
cdr3_aa: ASTQQETQY; v_call: TRBV7-2; d_call: NA; j_call: TRBJ2-5
cdr3_aa: ASSYGPRAGYT; v_call: TRBV6-5; d_call: NA; j_call: TRBJ1-2
cdr3_aa: SAGVGREQY; v_call: TRBV20-1; d_call: NA; j_call: TRBJ2-7
cdr3_aa: AWSPGQMNTEAF; v_call: TRBV30; d_call: TRBD1; j_call: TRBJ1-1
cdr3_aa: AWRQGPDTQY; v_call: TRBV30; d_call: TRBD1; j_call: TRBJ2-3
cdr3_aa: ASSYSLANEKLF; v_call: TRBV6-5; d_call: NA; j_call: TRBJ1-4
cdr3_aa: ASSVAGGGVYEQY; v_call: TRBV9; d_call: TRBD2; j_call: TRBJ2-7
cdr3_aa: ASSPMRGRGGNTIY; v_call: TRBV19; d_call: NA; j_call: TRBJ1-3
cdr3_aa: ASSLVGRYEQY; v_call: TRBV7-2; d_call: NA; j_call: TRBJ2-7
cdr3_aa: SVGGQGADYGYT; v_call: TRBV29-1; d_call: TRBD1; j_call: TRBJ1-2
cdr3_aa: AWSSRNQETQY; v_call: TRBV30; d_call: NA; j_call: TRBJ2-5
cdr3_aa: AWSVRALQETQY; v_call: TRBV30; d_call: NA; j_call: TRBJ2-5
cdr3_aa: ASSLGTRTSTDTQY; v_call: TRBV7-9; d_call: NA; j_call: TRBJ2-3
cdr3_aa: ASRLRGTQRETQY; v_call: TRBV27; d_call: NA; j_call: TRBJ2-5
cdr3_aa: ASSLGGSSYNEQF; v_call: TRBV11-2; d_call: NA; j_call: TRBJ2-1